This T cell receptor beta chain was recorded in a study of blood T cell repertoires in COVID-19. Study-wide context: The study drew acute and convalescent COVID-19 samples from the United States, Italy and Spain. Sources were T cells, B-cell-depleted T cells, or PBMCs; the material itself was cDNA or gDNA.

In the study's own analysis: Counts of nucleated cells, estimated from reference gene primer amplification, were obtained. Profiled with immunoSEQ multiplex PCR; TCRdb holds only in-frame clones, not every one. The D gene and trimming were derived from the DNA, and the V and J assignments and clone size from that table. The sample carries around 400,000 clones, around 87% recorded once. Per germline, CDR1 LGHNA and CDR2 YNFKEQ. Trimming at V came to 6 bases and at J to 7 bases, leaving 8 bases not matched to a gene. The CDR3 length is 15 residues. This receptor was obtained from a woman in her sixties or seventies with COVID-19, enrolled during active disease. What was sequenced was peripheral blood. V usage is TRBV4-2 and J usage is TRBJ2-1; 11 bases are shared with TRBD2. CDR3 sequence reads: CASRNSGGADNEQFF. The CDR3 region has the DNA TGTGCCAGCAGAAATAGCGGGGGGGCTGATAATGAGCAGTTCTTC.